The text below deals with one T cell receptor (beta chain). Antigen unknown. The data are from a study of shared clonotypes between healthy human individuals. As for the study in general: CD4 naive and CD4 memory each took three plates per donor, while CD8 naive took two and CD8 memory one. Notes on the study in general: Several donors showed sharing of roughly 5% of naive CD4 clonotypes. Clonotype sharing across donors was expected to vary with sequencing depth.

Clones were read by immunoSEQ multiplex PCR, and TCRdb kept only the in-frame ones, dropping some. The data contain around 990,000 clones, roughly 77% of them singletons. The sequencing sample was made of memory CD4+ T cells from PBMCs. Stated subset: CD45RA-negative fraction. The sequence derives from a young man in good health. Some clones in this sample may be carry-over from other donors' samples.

CDR3 protein: CASSQDQGLAPYGYTF. As DNA, the CDR3 is TGCGCCAGCAGCCAAGATCAGGGCCTGGCCCCCTATGGCTACACCTTC. The gene calls are TRBV4-1 and TRBJ1-2; weak D call: TRBD1 (5 bases). V was pared by 0 bases and J by 4 bases, with 15 bases between. Germline V gene lookup returns CDR1 MGHRA and CDR2 YSYEKL. This CDR3 spans 16 amino acids.